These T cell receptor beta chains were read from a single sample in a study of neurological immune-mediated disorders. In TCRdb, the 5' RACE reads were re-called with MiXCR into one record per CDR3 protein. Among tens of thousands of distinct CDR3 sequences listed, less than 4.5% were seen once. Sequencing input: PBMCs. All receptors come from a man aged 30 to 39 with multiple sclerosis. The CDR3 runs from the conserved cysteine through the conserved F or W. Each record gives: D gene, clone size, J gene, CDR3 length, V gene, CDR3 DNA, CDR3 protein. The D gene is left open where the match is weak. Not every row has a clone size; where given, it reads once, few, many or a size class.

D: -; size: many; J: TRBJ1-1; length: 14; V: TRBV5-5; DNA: TGTGCCAGCAGCTCACGGACCCGGGGCGAAGAAGCTTTCTTT; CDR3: CASSSRTRGEEAFF
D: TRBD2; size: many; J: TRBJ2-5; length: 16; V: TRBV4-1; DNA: TGCGCCAGCAGCCAAGGGGTAGCGGGGGGTGGGGAGACCCAGTACTTC; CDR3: CASSQGVAGGGETQYF
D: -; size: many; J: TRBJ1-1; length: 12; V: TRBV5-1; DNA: TGCGCCAGCAGCTTGGAGTTGGGGGAAGCTTTCTTT; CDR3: CASSLELGEAFF
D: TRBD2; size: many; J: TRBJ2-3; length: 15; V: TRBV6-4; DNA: TGTGCCAGCAGTCCAACTAGCGGGGGTTCAGATACGCAGTATTTT; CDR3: CASSPTSGGSDTQYF
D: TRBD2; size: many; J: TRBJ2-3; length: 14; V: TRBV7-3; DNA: TGTGCCAGCAGCCGCGGACTAGGCACAGATACGCAGTATTTT; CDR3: CASSRGLGTDTQYF
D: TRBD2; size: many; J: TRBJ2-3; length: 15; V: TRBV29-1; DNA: TGCAGCGTTGAAGGCCCTAGCGGAAGTACAGATACGCAGTATTTT; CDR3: CSVEGPSGSTDTQYF
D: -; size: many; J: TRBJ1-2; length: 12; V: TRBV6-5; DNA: TGTGCCAGCAGTTTAAAAGGCTATGGCTACACCTTC; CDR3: CASSLKGYGYTF
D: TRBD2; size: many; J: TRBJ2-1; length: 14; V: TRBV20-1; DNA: TGCAGTGCCGGGGGGACTAGCGGGTACAATGAGCAGTTCTTC; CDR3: CSAGGTSGYNEQFF
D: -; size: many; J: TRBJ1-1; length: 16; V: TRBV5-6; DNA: TGTGCCAGCAGCTTGGGACCGAGCGGTATGAACACTGAAGCTTTCTTT; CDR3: CASSLGPSGMNTEAFF
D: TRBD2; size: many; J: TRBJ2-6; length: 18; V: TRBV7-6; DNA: TGTGCCAGCAGTCCACTAGGAGCCCGGGAGGCTGGGGCCAACGTCCTGACTTTC; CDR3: CASSPLGAREAGANVLTF
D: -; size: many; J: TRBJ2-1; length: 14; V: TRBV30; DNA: TGTGCCTGGGATACAGGGAGCTCCTACAATGAGCAGTTCTTC; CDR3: CAWDTGSSYNEQFF
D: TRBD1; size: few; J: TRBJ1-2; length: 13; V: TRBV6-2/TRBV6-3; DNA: TGTGCCAGCAGCAAACAGGGGTTTCGGGGCTACACCTTC; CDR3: CASSKQGFRGYTF
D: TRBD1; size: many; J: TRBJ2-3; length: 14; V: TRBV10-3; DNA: TGTGCCATCAGTCGGACAGGGATCGGAGATACGCAGTATTTT; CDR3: CAISRTGIGDTQYF
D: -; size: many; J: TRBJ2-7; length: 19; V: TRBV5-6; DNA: TGTGCCAGCAGTACAACGGGGGGACAGTATTTCCCTCTCGGGTACGAGCAGTACTTC; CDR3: CASSTTGGQYFPLGYEQYF
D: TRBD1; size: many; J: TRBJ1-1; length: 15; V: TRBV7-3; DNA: TGTGCCAGCAGCTTAATGGGACAGACAAACACTGAAGCTTTCTTT; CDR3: CASSLMGQTNTEAFF
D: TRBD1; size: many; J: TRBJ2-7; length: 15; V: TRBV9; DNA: TGTGCCAGCAGTGAGGGACAGGGTATCTCCTACGAGCAGTACTTC; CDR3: CASSEGQGISYEQYF
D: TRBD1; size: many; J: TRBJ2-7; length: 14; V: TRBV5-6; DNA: TGTGCCAGCAGCTTCGGGACAGGGTTGGGCGAGCAGTACTTC; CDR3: CASSFGTGLGEQYF
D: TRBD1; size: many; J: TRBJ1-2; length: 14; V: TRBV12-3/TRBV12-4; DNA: TGTGCCAGCACCGAAGGGGGCGCCAACTATGGCTACACCTTC; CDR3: CASTEGGANYGYTF
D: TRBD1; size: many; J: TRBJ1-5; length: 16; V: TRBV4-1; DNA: TGCGCCAGCAGCCAAGGAATGAGACAGGGCAGTCAGCCCCAGCATTTT; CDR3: CASSQGMRQGSQPQHF
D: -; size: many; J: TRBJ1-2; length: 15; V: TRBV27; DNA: TGTGCCAGCAGTTTATGGGGCGACCAGAACTATGGCTACACCTTC; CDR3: CASSLWGDQNYGYTF
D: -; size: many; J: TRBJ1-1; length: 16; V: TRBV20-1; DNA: TGCAGTGCTAGAGAGGTACGTCGGGGGACGAACACTGAAGCTTTCTTT; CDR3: CSAREVRRGTNTEAFF
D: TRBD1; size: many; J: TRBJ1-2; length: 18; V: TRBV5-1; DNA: TGCGCCAGCAGCTTCCCGAACCCCGGACAGGGAAAGCACTATGGCTACACCTTC; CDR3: CASSFPNPGQGKHYGYTF
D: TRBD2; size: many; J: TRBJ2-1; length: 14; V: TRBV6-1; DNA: TGTGCCAGCAGCGTAGCGGGGGGGCATAATGAGCAGTTCTTC; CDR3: CASSVAGGHNEQFF
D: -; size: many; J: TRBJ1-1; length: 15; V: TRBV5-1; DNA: TGCGCCAGCAGCTTAATTCGGTCGATGAACACTGAAGCTTTCTTT; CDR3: CASSLIRSMNTEAFF
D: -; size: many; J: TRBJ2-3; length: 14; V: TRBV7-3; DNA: TGTGCCTGGGTAGAGGGGGGATGGAGGGATACGCAGTATTTT; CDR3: CAWVEGGWRDTQYF
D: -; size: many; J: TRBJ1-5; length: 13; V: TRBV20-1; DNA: TGCAGTGCTAGATCAGGGTACAATCAGCCCCAGCATTTT; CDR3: CSARSGYNQPQHF
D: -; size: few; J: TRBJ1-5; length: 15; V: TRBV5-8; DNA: TGTGCCAGCAGCTTGTTCCGGGTAAGGGGTCAGCCCCAGCATTTT; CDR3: CASSLFRVRGQPQHF
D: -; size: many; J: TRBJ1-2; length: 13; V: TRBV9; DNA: TGTGCCAGCAGTTTAACGGGGACTAGTGGCTACACCTTC; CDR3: CASSLTGTSGYTF
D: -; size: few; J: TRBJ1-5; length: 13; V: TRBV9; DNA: TGTGCCAGCAGCGTAGATTTAGGACAGCCCCAGAATTTT; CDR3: CASSVDLGQPQNF
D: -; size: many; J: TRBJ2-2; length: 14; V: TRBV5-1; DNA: TGCGCCAGCAGCTCCGAGCCTTCCACCGGGGAGCTGTTTTTT; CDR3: CASSSEPSTGELFF
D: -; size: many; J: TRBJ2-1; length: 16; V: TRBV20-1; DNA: TGCAGTGCTAGAGATGCCCCCCGGGAGACCAACAATGAGCAGTTCTTC; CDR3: CSARDAPRETNNEQFF
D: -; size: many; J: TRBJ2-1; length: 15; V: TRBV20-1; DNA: TGCAGTGCTAGAAAGGACTGGGGTATATACAATGAGCAGTTCTTC; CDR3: CSARKDWGIYNEQFF
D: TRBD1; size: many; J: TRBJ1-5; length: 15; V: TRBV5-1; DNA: TGCGCCAGCAGCAAAGGGACAGGCCGGGGACAGCCCCAGCATTTT; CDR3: CASSKGTGRGQPQHF
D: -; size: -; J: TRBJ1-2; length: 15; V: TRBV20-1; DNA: TGCAGTGCTTCCCAGTCGGGGGATACTAACTATGGCTACACCTTC; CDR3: CSASQSGDTNYGYTF
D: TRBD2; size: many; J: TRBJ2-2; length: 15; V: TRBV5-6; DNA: TGTGCCAGCAGCCCGGGGGGGCCGGACACCGGGGAGCTGTTTTTT; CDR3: CASSPGGPDTGELFF
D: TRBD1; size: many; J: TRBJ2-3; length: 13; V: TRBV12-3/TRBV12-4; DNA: TGTGCCAGCATCCTAACAGGGGTGGGTACGCAGTATTTT; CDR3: CASILTGVGTQYF